A single sample is the source of the 5 T cell receptor beta chains below, sequenced in a study of OX40 agonist ivuxolimab in advanced cancers. Sequencing used immunoSEQ multiplex PCR; TCRdb keeps in-frame clones, though not all of them. Here the sample spans about 77,000 clones, around nine tenths being singletons. The sample was CD4+ or CD8+ T cells sorted from blood, taken in a trial of the OX40 agonist ivuxolimab. These TCRs come from an adult with an advanced solid tumor such as melanoma, head and neck, liver or kidney cancer.

The CDR3 loop is CASSRGTAYSYEQYF. CDR3 coding DNA: TGTGCCAGCAGCCGAGGGACAGCCTACTCCTACGAGCAGTACTTC. J is TRBJ2-7 and V is TRBV4-2, with 7 bases identical to TRBD1. The junction had 6 bases not matched to a gene; V was cut back by 4 bases and J by 0 bases. The CDR3 extends over 15 amino acids. Germline V gene data show CDR1 as LGHNA and CDR2 as YNFKEQ.

To note about this clone: A junction end diverges from the germline sequence, so it may reflect a read error. This chain links TRBV6-1 with TRBJ1-4; perhaps TRBD1 as D (6 bases). The CDR3 sequence is 12 residues long. From germline, CDR1 is MNHNS and CDR2 SASEGT. For the CDR3, the DNA is TGTGCCAGCAGTAACACAGGGTACAGTTCCTCTTTT. Translating gives CASSNTGYSSSF.

The chain recombines TRBV28 with TRBJ1-4; the D gene is possibly TRBD1 (6 bases). The CDR3 spans 12 residues. The germline CDR1 and CDR2 sequences are MDHEN and SYDVKM. CDR3 in DNA: TGTCCGACAGGTCTGGGGAAAGAAAAACTGTTTTTT. Its translation is CPTGLGKEKLFF.

This chain joins TRBV7-2 and TRBJ1-1, with D hard to call. V was trimmed by 6 bases and J by 7 bases, leaving 9 bases between them. CDR3 length: 11 residues. Per germline, CDR1 SGHTA and CDR2 FQGNSA. CDR3 sequence reads: CASRSEVEAFF. The CDR3 bases are TGTGCCAGCAGATCTGAGGTTGAAGCTTTCTTT.

This rearrangement joins TRBV28 to TRBJ2-7; 7 bases line up with TRBD2. Germline lookup yields CDR1 MDHEN and CDR2 SYDVKM. With V trimmed by 3 bases and J by 1 base, 6 bases remained unmatched. The CDR3 is made up of 15 amino acids. For the CDR3, the DNA is TGTGCCAGCAGTTTGGTAGCGGGTCCTTCCTACGAGCAGTACTTC. Its protein product is CASSLVAGPSYEQYF.